This T cell receptor beta chain was sequenced in a study of T cells in Graves' hyperthyroidism and ophthalmopathy. Amplification of TCR beta CDR3 regions used RNA as the template. During a first-round RT-PCR of the TCR CDR3, the HTBI primer set was used. MiXCR, applied by TCRdb to the multiplex PCR reads, yields one record per CDR3 protein. Seen here are a few hundred thousand distinct CDR3 sequences, around 14% observed once, and the top ten hold over 25%. This clonotype has only one observation. The ends lost 1 base at V and 7 bases at J; junction bases unmatched: 3. The germline gives CDR1 SQVTM, CDR2 ANQGSEA. This CDR3 is 13 amino acids long.

The receptor comes from a woman in her thirties with Graves' hyperthyroidism. V usage is TRBV29-1 and J usage is TRBJ2-3, with TRBD2 identical over 9 bases. Input material: blood. CDR3 amino acids: CSVEGTSVHTQYF. For the CDR3, the DNA is TGCAGCGTTGAAGGGACTAGCGTCCATACGCAGTATTTT.